The rows below give T cell receptor beta chains drawn from one sample of a study of PD-L1 blockade in urothelial cancer. Assay: immunoSEQ multiplex PCR; the TCRdb copy retains only in-frame clones and omits some. The table lists under 55,000 clones, about 88% of them singletons. Specimen: PBMCs, collected around atezolizumab (anti-PD-L1) treatment. The receptors stem from a donor aged 40 or over with urothelial cancer. Each CDR3 is given with its conserved first and last residue. Each record gives: D gene, V gene, clone size, J gene, CDR3 protein, CDR3 DNA. A D gene is named only where the DNA matches it firmly. The size of a clone is reported for some rows only, either as once, few or many, or as a class for expanded clones.

>.|TRBV7-8|.|TRBJ1-3
CASSLADLWAPGNTIYF
TGTGCCAGCAGCTTAGCCGATCTCTGGGCGCCCGGAAACACCATATATTTT
>.|TRBV7-3|few|TRBJ1-1
CASSPTPLTGGGTEAFF
TGTGCCAGCAGCCCCACCCCCCTCACAGGCGGGGGGACTGAAGCTTTCTTT
>.|TRBV18|.|TRBJ1-4
CASSTTGRGNEKLFF
TGTGCCAGCTCAACGACAGGCCGGGGAAATGAAAAACTGTTTTTT
>.|TRBV4-3|.|TRBJ2-5
CASSPRTGGGLNQETQYF
TGCGCCAGCAGCCCGCGGACAGGTGGGGGGCTCAACCAAGAGACCCAGTACTTC
>.|TRBV11-2|.|TRBJ1-2
CASSQRTAPYGYTF
TGTGCCAGCAGCCAGCGGACAGCCCCTTATGGCTACACCTTC
>.|TRBV29-1|.|TRBJ1-2
CSVEMSRLYGYTF
TGCAGCGTTGAAATGAGCAGGCTCTATGGCTACACCTTC
>TRBD2|TRBV7-7|.|TRBJ2-5
CASSQNLAGVGETQYF
TGTGCTAGCAGCCAAAACCTAGCGGGAGTGGGAGAGACCCAGTACTTC
>.|TRBV6-1|.|TRBJ2-3
CASSEGQGPDTQYF
TGTGCCAGCAGTGAGGGGCAGGGGCCAGATACGCAGTATTTT
>.|TRBV15|.|TRBJ1-3
CATSREGSPSGNTIYF
TGTGCCACCAGCAGAGAAGGGAGCCCCTCTGGAAACACCATATATTTT
>.|TRBV11-2|once|TRBJ2-2
CASSRLASTGELFF
TGTGCCAGCAGCCGGCTAGCGAGCACCGGGGAGCTGTTTTTT
>TRBD2|TRBV28|few|TRBJ2-7
CASRFGGRPRYEQYF
TGTGCCAGCAGGTTTGGCGGGAGGCCCCGCTACGAGCAGTACTTC
>TRBD2|TRBV4-1|.|TRBJ2-5
CASSQAGLAGETQYF
TGCGCCAGCAGCCAAGCGGGACTAGCAGGGGAGACCCAGTACTTC
>.|TRBV18|.|TRBJ1-1
CASSPGGPNTEAFF
TGTGCCAGCTCACCCGGCGGCCCGAACACTGAAGCTTTCTTT
>TRBD1|TRBV5-1|.|TRBJ2-5
CASSLGRGYQETQYF
TGCGCCAGCAGCTTGGGCAGGGGGTACCAAGAGACCCAGTACTTC
>.|TRBV11-2|few|TRBJ2-2
CASSLSPSIHTGELFF
TGTGCCAGCAGCTTATCCCCCTCTATCCACACCGGGGAGCTGTTTTTT
>.|TRBV7-9|.|TRBJ2-3
CASSWDSSTDTQYF
TGTGCCAGCAGCTGGGACTCAAGCACAGATACGCAGTATTTT
>.|TRBV11-3|.|TRBJ1-1
CASSLGGSVNTEAFF
TGTGCCAGCAGCTTAGGTGGCAGTGTGAACACTGAAGCTTTCTTT
>.|TRBV28|.|TRBJ2-5
CASSSGVETQYF
TGTGCCAGCAGTTCAGGGGTAGAGACCCAGTACTTC